This TCR beta chain originates from a study of cytotoxic CD8 clonotypes in ibrutinib-treated CLL (dated by TCRdb to the early 2020s). Looking at the study overall: The cohort was composed of 11 relapsed/refractory and roughly 15 treatment-naive patients; IGHV unmutated status was identified in under 18 patients. Partial responses were observed in around 25 patients and complete responses in 2; after a median follow-up of around 68 months, remission was maintained in about 15 patients and progression was observed in some 12. Samples at response were collected after a median of 12 months of treatment, with a range of roughly 6 to 36 months. On average, each sample yielded approximately 250,000 productive templates and about 95,000 productive rearrangements. Of the 90 or so participants in the trial, approximately 26 had longitudinal samples available. Cryopreserved peripheral blood mononuclear cells were obtained prior to treatment, at the time of response, and at either disease progression or sustained remission. All remission and progressive disease samples were collected while patients were still receiving ibrutinib.

The CDR3 measures 15 amino acids from cysteine to phenylalanine. The sequence is cut down to CDR3 DNA, 45 bases in frame from base 1. Trimming accounts for 3 bases at V and 2 bases at J, while the number of junction bases matched to no gene is 6. Per the germline V gene, MDHEN is the CDR1 and SYDVKM is the CDR2. The time point tag for this specimen amounts to: approximately 2 years on ibrutinib. For TCR beta library preparation, roughly 1.8 micrograms of genomic DNA was extracted from cryopreserved PBMCs. Longitudinal blood samples from CLL patients on ibrutinib monotherapy were analyzed using high-throughput TCR beta sequencing. Patients were enrolled in a phase 2 open-label single-center ibrutinib monotherapy trial. Overall study results and their limits: Sampling times were not matched between patients in sustained remission and patients whose disease was progressing, and lymph node repertoires were not examined. At baseline, clonality was higher than in age-matched healthy donors and showed a strong correlation with circulating CD8+ T-cell counts. Public clonotypes were rare and either contracted or stayed stable during treatment, and the rise in clonality at ibrutinib response reflected the expansion of private clonotypes. Clonality increased at ibrutinib response, stayed stable in sustained remission, and fell back toward baseline at progression.

As to this clone: Its antigen is unknown. No much larger clone is present one base from it, and per-base qualities are unavailable.

The goal of deep resolution MiSeq sequencing was a depth between 1 in 1 million and 1 in 200,000 T cells, and coverage averaged 10x per clonotype. TCR beta libraries were generated with the immunoSEQ hsTCRB Kit. The paper's data handling went like this. Data were analyzed with ImmunoSEQ Data Assistant and ImmunoSEQ Analyzer, with V, D and J genes assigned per IMGT definitions. Clonality, which ranges from 0 to 1, was calculated by subtracting the normalized Shannon entropy of productive rearrangement frequencies from one. Only overrepresented clonotypes making up at least 0.05% of each patient's repertoire were included in the public clonotype analysis. About 13 age-matched healthy donor repertoires from immuneACCESS were used as controls for clonality. TCRdb provides this immuneACCESS table in a form limited to in-frame rearrangements. Some clones are lacking; in checked studies, under half of them reflect an unresolved V gene, and why the rest are absent is not known. V and J calls and clone size are as listed in that table; D and trimming were resolved from the DNA. The sample has 250,000 or so clones on record, roughly 70% of them singletons. The ten largest clones take up 15% of the sample.

The clonotype comes from a human donor with chronic lymphocytic leukemia. The V and J segments used are TRBV28 and TRBJ2-5; TRBD1 aligns with 7 central bases. The sequencing here drew on PBMCs, taken after 24 months of ibrutinib treatment. The CDR3 in this case is CASSFVGTVQETQYF. The DNA sequence is TGTGCCAGCAGTTTTGTTGGGACAGTGCAAGAGACCCAGTACTTC.